The 27 T cell receptor beta chains below come from one sample, sequenced in a study of T cells after yellow fever vaccination. TCRdb reanalysed the 5' RACE reads using MiXCR and keeps one entry per CDR3 protein. The table has 450,000 to 600,000 distinct CDR3 sequences, roughly 14% seen once. Here the sequenced sample was PBMCs, taken on the day of the yellow fever booster vaccination. These receptors came from a man aged 25-45 years who received the YFV17D yellow fever vaccine.

CDR3 nucleotides: TGTGCCAGCAGAAAATCTAGCGGTCACTACGAGCAGTACTTC. Amino acid sequence: CASRKSSGHYEQYF. The chain links TRBV7-8 to TRBJ2-7, with 7 bases identical to TRBD2. J was trimmed by 3 bases and V by 6 bases; bases with no gene match: 8. This CDR3 has 14 residues. Germline-derived CDR1 and CDR2 are SGHVS and FQNEAQ.

This clonotype was detected only a few times. The chain is built from TRBV20-1 and TRBJ2-7; tentative D call: TRBD1 (5 bases). Trimming removed 1 base from V and 7 bases from J, with 14 bases in between. Germline lookup yields CDR1 DFQATT and CDR2 SNEGSKA (reference sequence). CDR3 size: 13 residues. The CDR3, as DNA: TGCAGTGCTAGAGGGGGCGGCGTCGGGGAGCAGTACTTC. It codes for CSARGGGVGEQYF.

This clonotype occurred a few times. The chain uses TRBV14 and TRBJ2-7; 8 bases match TRBD2. This CDR3 spans 15 amino acids. V shed 0 bases, J shed 2 bases, and the junction held 3 bases outside the gene matches. Germline CDR1 SGHDN, CDR2 FVKESK. CDR3 in DNA: TGTGCCAGCAGCCAAGAACTAGCGGCAACCTACGAGCAGTACTTC. It specifies CASSQELAATYEQYF.

The chain joins TRBV5-1 to TRBJ1-6, with D perhaps TRBD1 (6 bases). Per the germline V gene, CDR1 is SGHRS and CDR2 is YFSETQ. V lost 5 bases and J lost 9, with 18 bases in between. The CDR3 is made up of 15 amino acids. CDR3 in amino acids: CASRTRTDLSSPLHF. CDR3 in DNA: TGCGCCAGCAGGACCAGGACAGATCTATCTTCACCCCTCCACTTT.

There are a few counts of this clonotype. The V gene is TRBV19, the J gene TRBJ2-2; 7 nucleotides agree with TRBD2. CDR1 and CDR2 from the germline V gene are LNHDA and SQIVND (reference sequence). The CDR3 totals 16 residues. Losses at the gene ends were 7 bases for V and 5 bases for J; bases not matched to a gene: 13. CDR3: CASNKLGLGLTGELFF. The CDR3 region has the DNA TGTGCCAGTAACAAATTAGGACTAGGGCTGACCGGGGAGCTGTTTTTT.

This chain uses TRBV3-1 with TRBJ2-5, with D maybe TRBD2 (6 bases). The V gene's germline CDR1 is LGHDT and CDR2 YNNKEL (reference sequence). CDR3 length equals 15 residues. The ends were cut back, 1 base at V and 1 base at J, with 10 bases in the middle. The CDR3 DNA is TGTGCCAGCAGCCAAGGACTAGTCCTCCAAGAGACCCAGTACTTC. Residues: CASSQGLVLQETQYF.

This chain connects TRBV7-2 to TRBJ2-2, with D possibly TRBD2 on 5 matching bases. Germline CDR1 and CDR2: SGHTA and FQGNSA. This CDR3 has 16 amino acids. V was shortened by 0 bases and J by 7 bases, with 15 bases between the two germline ends. As DNA, the CDR3 is TGTGCCAGCAGCTTAGCCACCCCCCCCGAGGGCGGGGAGCTGTTTTTT. This encodes CASSLATPPEGGELFF.

The chain links TRBV6-1 to TRBJ2-1, with 7 nucleotides matching TRBD2. Trimming took 6 bases from V and 7 from J; bases not matched to a gene: 12. Germline V lookup: CDR1 MNHNS, CDR2 SASEGT. The CDR3 totals 15 residues. The CDR3 region is CASSLFGGGRNEQFF. The CDR3 coding sequence is TGTGCCAGCAGCTTGTTTGGGGGAGGGAGGAATGAGCAGTTCTTC.

V gene TRBV4-3 combines with J gene TRBJ1-5; D gene unclear. V was cut by 1 base and J by 0 bases, with 4 bases left in between. CDR3 length: 14 residues. Germline V CDR1 and CDR2: LGHNA, YSLEER. The CDR3 nucleotides are TGCGCCAGCAGCCAAGTGAATAGCAATCAGCCCCAGCATTTT. Translating gives CASSQVNSNQPQHF.

Only a few counts were recorded for this clonotype. The V gene is TRBV4-3, the J gene TRBJ1-4, with 8 bases aligning to TRBD1. V was clipped by 5 bases and J by 6 bases; unmatched bases: 8. The germline V gene encodes CDR1 LGHNA and CDR2 YSLEER. This CDR3 is 15 amino acids long. DNA of the CDR3: TGCGCCAGCAGCAGTCGAGACAGGGGTTATGAAAAACTGTTTTTT. Translating it yields CASSSRDRGYEKLFF.

The chain has TRBV28 and TRBJ2-7, with TRBD2 matching 9 bases. V dropped 10 bases and J dropped 7; count of bases not matched to a gene: 11. Germline loops: CDR1 MDHEN, CDR2 SYDVKM. There are 13 residues in the CDR3. The CDR3 here is CAIEAGGGGEQYF. The CDR3 coding sequence is TGTGCCATAGAGGCGGGAGGGGGGGGTGAGCAGTACTTC.

The rearrangement uses TRBV11-2 and TRBJ2-4; TRBD2 agrees at 13 bases. J gave up 0 bases and V 0 bases, and 14 bases lay outside the gene matches. Germline-derived CDR1 and CDR2 are SGHAT and FQNNGV. The CDR3 extends over 22 amino acids. CDR3 DNA sequence: TGTGCCAGCAGCTTAGAGGGTGCTCTAGGGACTAGCGGGGTCCTAGCCAAAAACATTCAGTACTTC. As protein: CASSLEGALGTSGVLAKNIQYF.

This clonotype has a count of ten or more. The rearrangement uses TRBV12-3 or TRBV12-4 and TRBJ2-1; D may be TRBD2 (5 bases). The CDR3 runs 13 residues. Trimming pared 2 bases from V and 10 bases from J, leaving 12 bases between. CDR3 DNA sequence: TGTGCCAGCAGTTTATTTTCGCGCGGGGAGCAGTTCTTC. As protein: CASSLFSRGEQFF.

This clonotype has a handful of counts. V gene TRBV7-2 combines with J gene TRBJ2-7; D call uncertain. This CDR3 contains 13 residues. In germline, CDR1 is SGHTA, CDR2 FQGNSA. The V end lost 5 bases, the J end lost 0 bases, and 8 bases lay between the germline ends. CDR3 coding DNA: TGTGCCAGCAGCGTCACCGGCTCCTACGAGCAGTACTTC. As protein: CASSVTGSYEQYF.

On this clonotype itself: A much larger clone lies a single base off, so this may be a read error. The rearrangement joins TRBV30 to TRBJ1-5; D remains ambiguous. Germline CDR1 GTSNPN, CDR2 SVGIG (reference sequence). The V and J ends lost 2 bases and 0 bases respectively, with 5 bases between them. This CDR3 contains 13 residues. This CDR3 reads CAWSLDSNQPQHF. In nucleotides, the CDR3 is TGTGCCTGGAGTTTGGATAGCAATCAGCCCCAGCATTTT. Full variable domain (outside the CDR3, taken from reference TRBV30 and TRBJ1-5): SQTIHQWPATLVQPVGSPLSLECTVEGTSNPNLYWYRQAAGRGLQLLFYSVGIGQISSEVPQNLSASRPQDRQFILSSKKLLLSDSGFYLCAWSLDSNQPQHFGDGTRLSIL.

This clonotype was counted between two and nine times. The chain carries TRBV5-5 and TRBJ2-7; TRBD2 matches at 7 bases. This CDR3 is 13 amino acids long. The ends lost 5 bases at V and 3 bases at J; junction bases unmatched: 5. In germline, CDR1 is SGHKS, CDR2 YYEKEE (reference sequence). The CDR3 here is CASRVRDYYEQYF. Written as DNA, the CDR3 is TGTGCCAGCAGAGTGCGGGACTACTACGAGCAGTACTTC.

The chain has TRBV7-9 and TRBJ1-1, with D possibly TRBD1 on 6 matching bases. CDR3 length equals 12 residues. Germline V gene lookup returns CDR1 SEHNR and CDR2 FQNEAQ (reference sequence). V was trimmed by 11 bases and J by 7 bases, leaving 17 bases between them. In nucleotides, the CDR3 is TGTGCCGGCACATGGGGGGCAGGTGAAGCTTTCTTT. Its protein is CAGTWGAGEAFF. The variable domain in full, with the rest retrieved from reference TRBV7-9 and TRBJ1-1, is DTGVSQNPRHKITKRGQNVTFRCDPISEHNRLYWYRQTLGQGPEFLTYFQNEAQLEKSRLLSDRFSAERPKGSFSTLEIQRTEQGDSAMYLCAGTWGAGEAFFGQGTRLTVV.

The CDR3 here is CASSGRTGQETQYF. The CDR3 nucleotides read TGTGCCAGCAGCGGCCGGACAGGGCAAGAGACCCAGTACTTC. J is TRBJ2-5 and V is TRBV9; TRBD1 matches at 8 bases. After removal of 3 bases from V and 2 bases from J, the junction contained 3 bases not matched to a gene. CDR1 and CDR2 (germline): SGDLS, YYNGEE. The CDR3 has 14 amino acids.

V is TRBV5-1 and J is TRBJ2-1; 7 bases match TRBD2. CDR3 size: 12 residues. Germline assignment: CDR1 SGHRS and CDR2 YFSETQ. V was clipped by 4 bases and J by 8 bases; unmatched bases: 3. The CDR3, as DNA: TGCGCCAGCAGCAGCGCGGGGGATGAGCAGTTCTTC. Translating it yields CASSSAGDEQFF.

The chain is built from TRBV7-3 and TRBJ2-1; 10 bases are shared with TRBD1. V was clipped by 2 bases and J by 9 bases; unmatched bases: 4. CDR3 size: 14 residues. Germline assignment: CDR1 SGHTA and CDR2 FQGTGA. The CDR3 nucleotides read TGTGCCAGCAGCTTAGGGACAGGGGTCCCTGAGCAGTTCTTC. Encoded protein: CASSLGTGVPEQFF.

There are a few counts of this clonotype. Mismatch with germline at one junction end may stem from a read error. The J gene is TRBJ2-3, the V gene TRBV20-1; D is unresolved. Germline CDR1 and CDR2: DFQATT and SNEGSKA (reference sequence). CDR3 length: 16 amino acids. The CDR3 loop reads CCARRRRSKPTDTQYF. CDR3 coding DNA: TGCTGTGCTAGACGCCGACGCTCGAAGCCCACAGATACGCAGTATTTT.

The V call is TRBV19, the J call TRBJ2-7; the D is unclear. V was clipped by 5 bases and J by 0 bases, with 11 bases between them. This CDR3 is built from 14 residues. Germline V gene lookup returns CDR1 LNHDA and CDR2 SQIVND (reference sequence). CDR3 coding DNA: TGTGCCAGTAGTGTAACAGTAAACTCCTACGAGCAGTACTTC. As protein: CASSVTVNSYEQYF. Complete variable domain (other parts from reference TRBV19 and TRBJ2-7): DGGITQSPKYLFRKEGQNVTLSCEQNLNHDAMYWYRQDPGQGLRLIYYSQIVNDFQKGDIAEGYSVSREKKESFPLTVTSAQKNPTAFYLCASSVTVNSYEQYFGPGTRLTVT.

CDR3 protein: CASSQTGLAGENIQYF. The CDR3 coding sequence is TGTGCCAGCAGCCAAACGGGACTAGCGGGAGAAAACATTCAGTACTTC. J is TRBJ2-4 and V is TRBV7-2, with 14 bases identical to TRBD2. The CDR3 runs 16 residues. The ends lost 5 bases at V and 5 bases at J; junction bases unmatched: 5. Germline CDR1 is SGHTA and CDR2 is FQGNSA. The whole variable domain, filled in from reference TRBV7-2 and TRBJ2-4, reads GAGVSQSPSNKVTEKGKDVELRCDPISGHTALYWYRQSLGQGLEFLIYFQGNSAPDKSGLPSDRFSAERTGGSVSTLTIQRTQQEDSAVYLCASSQTGLAGENIQYFGAGTRLSVL.

This clonotype showed up many times. The genes are TRBV3-1 and TRBJ2-3; no clear D. Germline-derived CDR1 and CDR2 are LGHDT and YNNKEL (reference sequence). V lost 4 bases, J lost 8 bases, and 13 bases lay in between. This CDR3 contains 13 residues. DNA of the CDR3: TGTGCCAGCAGCCCTCTTTGGTCTGGTACGCAGTATTTT. This translates into CASSPLWSGTQYF.

This clonotype was seen only a few times. The V call is TRBV29-1, the J call TRBJ2-6, with D unclear. Trimming pared 4 bases from V and 2 bases from J, leaving 6 bases between. The CDR3 sequence is 13 residues long. Germline V gives CDR1 SQVTM, CDR2 ANQGSEA. CDR3 loop: CSVVFTGANVLTF. CDR3 nucleotides: TGCAGCGTTGTTTTTACTGGGGCCAACGTCCTGACTTTC.

The chain carries TRBV20-1 and TRBJ2-7; D may correspond to TRBD1 or TRBD2 (6 bases each). Deletions cut 4 bases from V and 5 bases from J, with 18 bases between. Germline V gene sequence: CDR1 DFQATT, CDR2 SNEGSKA (reference sequence). The CDR3 has 14 residues. CDR3 nucleotides: TGCAGTGCTACCCCGGGGGCCCGGGCGAACGAGCAGTACTTC. This encodes CSATPGARANEQYF.

This clonotype was observed at least ten times. The chain has TRBV7-3 and TRBJ2-5; perhaps TRBD1 as D (5 bases). V lost 3 bases to trimming and J lost 3 bases, with 8 bases between them. Germline values: CDR1 SGHTA, CDR2 FQGTGA. The CDR3 has 13 amino acids. The CDR3 DNA reads TGTGCCAGCAGCTTGCGCAGGGAAGAGACCCAGTACTTC. Its protein is CASSLRREETQYF. Drawing the rest from reference TRBV7-3 and TRBJ2-5, the complete variable domain is GAGVSQTPSNKVTEKGKYVELRCDPISGHTALYWYRQSLGQGPEFLIYFQGTGAADDSGLPNDRFFAVRPEGSVSTLKIQRTERGDSAVYLCASSLRREETQYFGPGTRLLVL.